These T cell receptor beta chains were read from a single sample in a study of T cells expressing NK-cell markers. TCRdb re-called the 5' RACE reads and gives one entry per CDR3 protein, without DNA. The data include approximately 170,000 distinct CDR3 sequences; the top ten clones carry 20% to 25%. Specimen: blood T cells: a sorted CD56 or NKG2C T cell subset, CD4+ or CD8+ T cells, or bulk PBMC T cells (not recorded which). The receptors derive from a man between 18 and 69 years old in good health. Each CDR3 is given with its conserved first and last residue.

TRBV6-5	TRBJ2-2	17	CASSSLAGGLRTGELFF
TRBV7-9	TRBJ2-5	15	CASSSSPAGGETQYF
TRBV15	TRBJ1-1	12	CATSTGFTEAFF
TRBV7-2	TRBJ2-7	17	CASSFRVGSGGPYEQYF
TRBV20-1	TRBJ2-1	16	CSATLIRDRNTNEQFF
TRBV19	TRBJ1-5	13	CAPEGQQTQPQHF
TRBV12-3/TRBV12-4	TRBJ1-2	14	CASSLARATHGYTF
TRBV5-1	TRBJ1-6	15	CASSSLSPENSPLHF
TRBV6-5	TRBJ1-1	12	CASSYSEGTAFF
TRBV2	TRBJ1-6	16	CASSDHDSSYNSPLHF
TRBV6-1	TRBJ1-2	13	CASRPSGFYGYTF
TRBV12-3/TRBV12-4	TRBJ2-4	16	CASSQGQGVAKNIQYF
TRBV20-1	TRBJ2-5	17	CSARDEEATGDQETQYF
TRBV3-1	TRBJ1-1	14	CASSPFWTGPEAFF
TRBV5-1	TRBJ2-5	15	CASSIGTGVGETQYF
TRBV25-1	TRBJ1-1	17	CASSEFRGQGVGTEAFF
TRBV11-1	TRBJ2-1	18	CASSSGPGTSASEHEQFF
TRBV9	TRBJ2-1	16	CASRSLAGGAYNEQFF
TRBV3-1	TRBJ2-5	17	CASSQDSQGLSGETQYF
TRBV2	TRBJ1-4	15	CASRRDRGFNEKLFF